This entry describes one TCR beta chain. Its antigen is undetermined. V lost 2 bases and J lost 0, with 8 bases in between. Germline-derived CDR1 and CDR2 are WNHNN and SYGVQD (reference sequence). The CDR3 extends over 14 amino acids. This entry comes from a study of shared clonotypes between healthy human individuals. Study-wide results and limits: Inspection by rarefaction showed sorted-subset sequencing to be incomplete despite large depth. A limitation of the genetic and exposure-history diversity represented arose from few donors.

Sequencing was performed with immunoSEQ multiplex PCR; in TCRdb, only in-frame clones are kept and a portion is missing. The table lists under 700,000 clones, 85% to 95% of them singletons. Naive CD8 cells were CD45RO-negative, positively selected for CCR7, excluding terminally differentiated effector memory CD45RA+ cells. All the donors were Caucasian adults who lived in Nashville, Tennessee. The V and J genes are TRBV10-1 and TRBJ2-7; D remains unclear. This receptor was identified in a young woman in good health. Input material: naive CD8+ T cells sorted from blood. CDR3 protein: CASSEIGGSYEQYF. As DNA, the CDR3 is TGCGCCAGCAGTGAGATCGGTGGCTCCTACGAGCAGTACTTC.